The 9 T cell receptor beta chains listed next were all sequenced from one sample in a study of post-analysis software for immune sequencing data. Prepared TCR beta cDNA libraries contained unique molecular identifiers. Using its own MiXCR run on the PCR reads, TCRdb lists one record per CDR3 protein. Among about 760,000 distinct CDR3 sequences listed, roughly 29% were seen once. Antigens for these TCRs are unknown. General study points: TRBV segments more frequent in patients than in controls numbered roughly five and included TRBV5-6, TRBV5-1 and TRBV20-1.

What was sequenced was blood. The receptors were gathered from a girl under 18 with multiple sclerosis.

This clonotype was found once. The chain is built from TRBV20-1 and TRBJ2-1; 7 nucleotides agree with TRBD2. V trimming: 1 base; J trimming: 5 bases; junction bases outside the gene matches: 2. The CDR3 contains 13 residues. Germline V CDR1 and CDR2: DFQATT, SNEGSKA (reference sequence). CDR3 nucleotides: TGCAGTGCTAGAGCGGGGGGTCACAATGAGCAGTTCTTC. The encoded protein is CSARAGGHNEQFF.

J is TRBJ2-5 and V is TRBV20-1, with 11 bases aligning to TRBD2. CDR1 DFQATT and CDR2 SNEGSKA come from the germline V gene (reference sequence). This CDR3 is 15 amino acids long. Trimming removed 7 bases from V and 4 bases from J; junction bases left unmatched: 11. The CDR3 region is CSVRLLAGDGETQYF. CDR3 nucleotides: TGCAGTGTCAGGTTACTAGCGGGAGATGGAGAGACCCAGTACTTC.

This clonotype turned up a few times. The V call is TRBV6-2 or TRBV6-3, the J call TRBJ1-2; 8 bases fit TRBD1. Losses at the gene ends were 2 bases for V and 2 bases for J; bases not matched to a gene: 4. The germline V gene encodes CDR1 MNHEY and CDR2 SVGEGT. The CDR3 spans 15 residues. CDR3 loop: CASSYRDRPNYGYTF. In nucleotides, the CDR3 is TGTGCCAGCAGTTACAGGGACAGGCCCAACTATGGCTACACCTTC.

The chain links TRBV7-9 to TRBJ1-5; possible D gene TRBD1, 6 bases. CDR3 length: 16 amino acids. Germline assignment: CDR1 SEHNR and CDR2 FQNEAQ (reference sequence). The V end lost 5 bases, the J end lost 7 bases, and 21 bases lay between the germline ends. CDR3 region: CASSREYQGSRQPQHF. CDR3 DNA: TGTGCCAGCAGCCGCGAATACCAGGGGTCTCGGCAGCCCCAGCATTTT.

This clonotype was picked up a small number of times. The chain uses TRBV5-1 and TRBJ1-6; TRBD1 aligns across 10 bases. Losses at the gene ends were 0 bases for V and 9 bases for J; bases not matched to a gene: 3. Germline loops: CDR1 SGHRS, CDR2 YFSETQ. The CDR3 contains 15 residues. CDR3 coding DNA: TGCGCCAGCAGCTTGGGACAGGGGGCGTCTTCACCCCTCCACTTT. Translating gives CASSLGQGASSPLHF.

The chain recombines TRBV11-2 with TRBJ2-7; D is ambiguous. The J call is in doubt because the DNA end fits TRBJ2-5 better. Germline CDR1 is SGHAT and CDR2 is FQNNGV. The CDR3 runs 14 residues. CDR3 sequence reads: CASSWVGVSETQYF. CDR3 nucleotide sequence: TGTGCCAGCAGCTGGGTTGGGGTTTCAGAGACCCAGTACTTC.

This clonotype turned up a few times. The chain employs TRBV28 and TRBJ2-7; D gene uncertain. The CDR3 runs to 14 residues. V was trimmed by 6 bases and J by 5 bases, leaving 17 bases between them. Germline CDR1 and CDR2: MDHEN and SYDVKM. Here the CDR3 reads CASSTRAIPHEQYF. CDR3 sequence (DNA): TGTGCCAGCAGCACAAGGGCTATCCCCCACGAGCAGTACTTC.

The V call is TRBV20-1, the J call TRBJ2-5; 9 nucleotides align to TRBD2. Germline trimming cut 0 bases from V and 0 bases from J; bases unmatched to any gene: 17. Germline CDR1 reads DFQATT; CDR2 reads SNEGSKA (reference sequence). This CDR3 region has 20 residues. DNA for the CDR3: TGCAGTGCTAGAGATTGGGGACGCGGGGGGGCTCGGGTTTACCAAGAGACCCAGTACTTC. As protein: CSARDWGRGGARVYQETQYF.

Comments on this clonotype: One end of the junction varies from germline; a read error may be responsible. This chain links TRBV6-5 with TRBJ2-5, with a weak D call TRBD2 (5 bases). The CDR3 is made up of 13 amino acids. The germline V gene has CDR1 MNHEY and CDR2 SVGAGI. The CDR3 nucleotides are TGTGCCGGCAGCTTCGGGGTGCCCGAGACCCAGTACTTC. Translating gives CAGSFGVPETQYF.